This TCR beta chain stems from a study of shared clonotypes between healthy human individuals. Looking at the study overall: The composition of the donors was a couple of women and a few men aged 18 to 49.

Generated by immunoSEQ multiplex PCR, the TCRdb table keeps only in-frame clones and is missing some. Among about 800,000 clones listed, 90% to 98% were seen once. Study results and caveats: The donor pool, a small one, limited the genetic and exposure-history diversity represented.

CDR1 MNHEY and CDR2 SMNVEV come from the germline V gene (reference sequence). V was cut by 4 bases and J by 4 bases, with 8 bases left in between. CDR3 length: 12 residues. With regard to this clone: Its cognate antigen is unknown.

CD45RO negativity and positive selection for CCR7 defined naive CD8 cells, a population that excluded terminally differentiated effector memory CD45RA+ cells. This chain links TRBV27 with TRBJ2-7; D is unresolved. Sequencing was carried out using naive CD8+ T cells sorted from blood. This receptor was taken from a man aged 25-40 years in good health. The CDR3 loop reads CASSSDMYEQYF. As DNA, the CDR3 is TGTGCCAGCAGTTCTGACATGTACGAGCAGTACTTC.